The 27 T cell receptor beta chains given below trace back to one sample, sequenced in a study of beta chain features in type 1 diabetes (dated by TCRdb to the late 2010s). No antigen is known for these receptors. Beyond this particular receptor, the publication reports: Type 1 diabetes patients showed a moderate but significant shortening of TCRB CDR3 length in all four CD4+ subsets.

Preparation of the library involved the immunoSEQ multiplex PCR assay. The entire amount of isolated RNA was reverse transcribed using the High Capacity cDNA Reverse Transcription Kit, so the sequenced TCRB transcripts were expressed ones. What TCRdb holds here is the immuneACCESS table cut down to in-frame rearrangements. Part of the clones is not present; checked against another copy, under half of the missing clones reflect an unresolved V gene, and the others are unexplained. The sample profile shows roughly 300,000 clones; around 9.3% of them were found once. 0.9% to 1.1% of the sample comes from the top ten. The sequenced material came from central memory CD4+ T cells from blood. The receptors shown here come from a young man with type 1 diabetes.

This clone came up a few times. The chain is built from TRBV19 and TRBJ2-4; 8 positions agree with TRBD1. Germline V gene data show CDR1 as LNHDA and CDR2 as SQIVND (reference sequence). The CDR3 length is 16 residues. V lost 6 bases, J lost 0 bases, and 7 bases stayed unmatched. CDR3 residues: CASSTRGPLAKNIQYF. The CDR3 region has the DNA TGTGCCAGTAGCACCAGGGGGCCCCTAGCCAAAAACATTCAGTACTTC.

This clone was detected a few times. The rearrangement uses TRBV6-6 and TRBJ1-6; D unresolved. CDR1 MNHNY and CDR2 SVGAGI come from the germline V gene (reference sequence). The CDR3 covers 14 residues. V was cut by 5 bases and J by 10 bases, with 15 bases left in between. This CDR3 is CASSTLTENSPLHF. CDR3 bases: TGTGCCAGCAGTACCCTCACAGAGAACTCACCCCTCCACTTT.

The chain carries TRBV5-1 and TRBJ2-5; D tentatively fits TRBD1 or TRBD2 (5 bases each). The CDR3 covers 14 residues. The ends were cut back, 4 bases at V and 4 bases at J, with 14 bases in the middle. Germline loops: CDR1 SGHRS, CDR2 YFSETQ. CDR3 residues: CASSPQGRRETQYF. CDR3 sequence (DNA): TGCGCCAGCAGCCCTCAGGGACGTCGAGAGACCCAGTACTTC.

This clone was detected a few times. The chain employs TRBV7-9 and TRBJ1-3; D is undetermined. The CDR3 runs 17 residues. With 3 bases removed from V and 0 bases from J, the gap between germline ends came to 15 bases. Germline-derived CDR1 and CDR2 are SEHNR and FQNEAQ (reference sequence). CDR3 sequence: CASSLVRQYFSGNTIYF. In nucleotides, the CDR3 is TGTGCCAGCAGCTTGGTACGGCAGTACTTCTCTGGAAACACCATATATTTT. Full variable domain (missing parts from reference TRBV7-9 and TRBJ1-3): DTGVSQNPRHKITKRGQNVTFRCDPISEHNRLYWYRQTLGQGPEFLTYFQNEAQLEKSRLLSDRFSAERPKGSFSTLEIQRTEQGDSAMYLCASSLVRQYFSGNTIYFGEGSWLTVV.

This clone has a handful of counts. The chain employs TRBV29-1 and TRBJ1-3; 8 bases line up with TRBD1. Trimming removed 4 bases from V and 0 bases from J; junction bases left unmatched: 5. Germline-derived CDR1 and CDR2 are SQVTM and ANQGSEA. The CDR3 is 15 residues long. The CDR3 DNA follows: TGCAGCGTTGGTGGACAGGGATCCTCTGGAAACACCATATATTTT. It specifies CSVGGQGSSGNTIYF.

V and J are TRBV20-1 and TRBJ1-1; D uncertain. The CDR3 sequence is 8 residues long. The germline V gene has CDR1 DFQATT and CDR2 SNEGSKA (reference sequence). The CDR3 reads CIIGEAFF. CDR3 DNA sequence: TGCATCATCGGGGAAGCTTTCTTT.

This clone was detected a few times. V and J are TRBV10-3 and TRBJ2-5; D gene unclear. This CDR3 is built from 14 residues. From germline, CDR1 is ENHRY and CDR2 SYGVKD. V dropped 2 bases and J dropped 5 bases, with 12 bases sitting between them. The CDR3 region has the DNA TGTGCCATCAGTGAGGGCGGTAGAACGGAGACCCAGTACTTC. Translating it yields CAISEGGRTETQYF.

The rearrangement joins TRBV6-6 to TRBJ1-4, with no clear D. There are 14 residues in the CDR3. Trimming removed 0 bases at V and 10 bases at J, with 12 bases between. The germline V gene has CDR1 MNHNY and CDR2 SVGAGI (reference sequence). The CDR3 bases are TGTGCCAGCAGTTACTCGAAGGGTGCGGCAAAACTGTTTTTT. The encoded protein is CASSYSKGAAKLFF.

J is TRBJ2-3 and V is TRBV30, with 8 bases identical to TRBD2. V shed 0 bases and J 5 bases; nucleotides not matched to a gene: 4. Germline V gene lookup returns CDR1 GTSNPN and CDR2 SVGIG (reference sequence). The CDR3 is made up of 14 amino acids. The CDR3 region is CAWSVPGGQDTQYF. The CDR3 nucleotides read TGTGCCTGGAGTGTACCGGGGGGGCAAGATACGCAGTATTTT.

The V gene is TRBV6-5, the J gene TRBJ2-1; TRBD2 agrees at 10 bases. The germline gives CDR1 MNHEY, CDR2 SVGAGI. CDR3 length: 15 amino acids. Trimming removed 6 bases from V and 8 bases from J; junction bases left unmatched: 10. CDR3: CASRMSGGAGYEQFF. The CDR3 region has the DNA TGTGCCAGCAGAATGAGCGGGGGGGCCGGCTATGAGCAGTTCTTC.

The CDR3 loop reads CASSFGEGSPLHF. The CDR3 nucleotides read TGCGCCAGCAGCTTTGGGGAAGGCTCACCCCTCCACTTT. The chain recombines TRBV5-1 with TRBJ1-6; D is ambiguous. V was clipped by 2 bases and J by 10 bases, with 10 bases between them. This CDR3 is built from 13 residues. CDR1 SGHRS and CDR2 YFSETQ come from the germline V gene.

This clone was seen a few times. The chain couples TRBV5-1 to TRBJ1-1, with no clear D. Germline CDR1 SGHRS, CDR2 YFSETQ. Deletions cut 0 bases from V and 0 bases from J, with 12 bases between. This CDR3 is built from 16 residues. CDR3 DNA sequence: TGCGCCAGCAGCTTGGGACACACAAACATGAACACTGAAGCTTTCTTT. It encodes CASSLGHTNMNTEAFF.

The table lists this clone with a few counts. V gene TRBV7-9 combines with J gene TRBJ2-3; D call uncertain. The V gene's germline CDR1 is SEHNR and CDR2 FQNEAQ (reference sequence). The ends were cut back, 1 base at V and 6 bases at J, with 11 bases in the middle. The CDR3 loop spans 14 amino acids. The CDR3 reads CASSLDTPGDTQYF. In DNA form, the CDR3 reads TGTGCCAGCAGCTTAGACACGCCTGGGGATACGCAGTATTTT.

This clone was observed at least ten times. This chain uses TRBV15 with TRBJ1-1, with D hard to call. The V gene's germline CDR1 is LNHNV and CDR2 YYDKDF (reference sequence). Trimming removed 3 bases from V and 4 bases from J, with 12 bases in between. This CDR3 has 14 amino acids. CDR3 nucleotide sequence: TGTGCCACCAGCAGGGGCTCGGGCGGCACTGAAGCTTTCTTT. Protein: CATSRGSGGTEAFF.

At least ten counts were recorded for this clone. The chain couples TRBV25-1 to TRBJ2-5; the D gene is possibly TRBD2 (6 bases). The CDR3 totals 14 residues. Germline loops: CDR1 MGHDK, CDR2 SYGVNS. The ends were cut back, 4 bases at V and 0 bases at J, with 9 bases in the middle. In DNA form, the CDR3 reads TGTGCCAGCAGTGCGAGGGACTACCAAGAGACCCAGTACTTC. Encoded protein: CASSARDYQETQYF.

This clone has more than one count but fewer than ten. The J gene is TRBJ1-2, the V gene TRBV19; D is undetermined. The CDR3 length is 14 residues. V lost 3 bases, J lost 0 bases, and 8 bases lay in between. The germline gives CDR1 LNHDA, CDR2 SQIVND (reference sequence). The CDR3 nucleotides are TGTGCCAGTAGTATCACCAGAGCTAACTATGGCTACACCTTC. Translated: CASSITRANYGYTF.

This clone occurred a few times. The rearrangement joins TRBV2 to TRBJ2-3, with TRBD2 matching 9 bases. This CDR3 is built from 15 residues. Per germline, CDR1 SNHLY and CDR2 FYNNEI. The V gene end was trimmed by 7 bases and the J gene end by 7 bases; junction bases not matched to a gene: 12. The CDR3 here is CASKGGGAFAHTQYF. The CDR3 DNA reads as TGTGCCAGCAAAGGCGGGGGGGCCTTCGCCCATACGCAGTATTTT.

This chain links TRBV28 with TRBJ2-5, with D perhaps TRBD1 (6 bases). This CDR3 has 14 amino acids. The germline V and J ends were trimmed by 5 bases and 3 bases, with 13 bases remaining between them. Germline CDR1 MDHEN, CDR2 SYDVKM. The CDR3 here is CASSLGTFEETQYF. The CDR3 DNA reads as TGTGCCAGCAGTCTCGGGACATTTGAAGAGACCCAGTACTTC. The whole variable domain, remainder taken from reference TRBV28 and TRBJ2-5, is DVKVTQSSRYLVKRTGEKVFLECVQDMDHENMFWYRQDPGLGLRLIYFSYDVKMKEKGDIPEGYSVSREKKERFSLILESASTNQTSMYLCASSLGTFEETQYFGPGTRLLVL.

The chain recombines TRBV27 with TRBJ2-1; no definite D call. Germline CDR1 is MNHEY and CDR2 is SMNVEV (reference sequence). CDR3 length equals 14 residues. V gave up 5 bases and J gave up 2 bases, with 10 bases separating them. In DNA form, the CDR3 reads TGTGCCAGCAGTGACATTTCCACCTACAATGAGCAGTTCTTC. It specifies CASSDISTYNEQFF.

This clone appeared a few times. This chain uses TRBV14 with TRBJ1-2; TRBD1 matches at 8 bases. V lost 5 bases, J lost 5 bases, and 10 bases stayed unmatched. This CDR3 has 15 amino acids. Germline CDR1 is SGHDN and CDR2 is FVKESK. The DNA of the CDR3 is TGTGCCAGCAGCGTCCGACAGGGGAGCAAGTATGGCTACACCTTC. Protein sequence: CASSVRQGSKYGYTF.

This clone was picked up many times. The chain is built from TRBV7-9 and TRBJ2-5; D remains ambiguous. CDR1 and CDR2 from the germline V gene are SEHNR and FQNEAQ (reference sequence). V lost 5 bases and J 1 base, leaving 11 bases between the germline ends. The length of the CDR3 is 14 residues. For the CDR3, the DNA is TGTGCCAGCAGCCACGACATTTCCCAAGAGACCCAGTACTTC. Amino acids: CASSHDISQETQYF.

There are a few counts of this clone. The DNA for the CDR3 is TGTGCCAGCAGCTCGCGGGTGTTCTCTGGGGCCAACGTCCTGACTTTC. Protein sequence: CASSSRVFSGANVLTF. The V and J genes are TRBV5-6 and TRBJ2-6, with D perhaps matching TRBD2 (5 bases). In germline, CDR1 is SGHDT, CDR2 YYEEEE. The V and J ends lost 3 bases and 0 bases respectively, with 10 bases between them. The CDR3 consists of 16 residues.

This clone was detected ten times or more. This chain connects TRBV7-9 to TRBJ2-4, with 11 bases identical to TRBD1. The CDR3 consists of 15 residues. J gave up 8 bases and V 5 bases, and 8 bases lay outside the gene matches. The germline V gene encodes CDR1 SEHNR and CDR2 FQNEAQ (reference sequence). The CDR3 spells CASSPRDRGSDIQYF. DNA for the CDR3: TGTGCCAGCAGCCCCCGGGACAGGGGGTCGGACATTCAGTACTTC.

V gene TRBV6-5 combines with J gene TRBJ2-1; D is uncertain. Trimming stripped 5 bases from V and 9 bases from J, with 8 bases between. CDR3 size: 11 residues. CDR1 and CDR2 (germline): MNHEY, SVGAGI. The DNA for the CDR3 is TGTGCCAGCAGTCGGAAGAGTGAGCAGTTCTTC. This gives the protein CASSRKSEQFF.

The J gene is TRBJ2-5, the V gene TRBV5-1; D may be TRBD2 (5 bases). CDR3 length: 14 residues. Germline V lookup: CDR1 SGHRS, CDR2 YFSETQ. The V gene lost 7 bases and the J gene lost 2 bases, with 15 bases spanning the gap. CDR3 nucleotides: TGCGCCAGCGTCCCTGTGAGCGGACAAGAGACCCAGTACTTC. Protein: CASVPVSGQETQYF. The full variable domain, with the rest looked up from reference TRBV5-1 and TRBJ2-5, is KAGVTQTPRYLIKTRGQQVTLSCSPISGHRSVSWYQQTPGQGLQFLFEYFSETQRNKGNFPGRFSGRQFSNSRSEMNVSTLELGDSALYLCASVPVSGQETQYFGPGTRLLVL.

The chain carries TRBV27 and TRBJ2-3; 8 bases match TRBD1. Germline loops: CDR1 MNHEY, CDR2 SMNVEV (reference sequence). The CDR3 is 16 amino acids. The V gene end was trimmed by 6 bases and the J gene end by 4 bases; junction bases not matched to a gene: 12. The CDR3 region has the DNA TGTGCCAGCAGCTCGCCGACAGGGGTTAGCGCAGATACGCAGTATTTT. The encoded protein is CASSSPTGVSADTQYF.

A few counts support this clone. The chain employs TRBV11-2 and TRBJ2-7, with D unclear. Germline CDR1 and CDR2: SGHAT and FQNNGV. The CDR3 is 12 residues long. Between the trimmed V and J ends, which lost 4 bases and 0 bases, there was a span of 4 bases. CDR3 region: CASSSDSYEQYF. The CDR3 DNA reads TGTGCCAGCAGCTCGGACTCCTACGAGCAGTACTTC.